This TCR beta chain was captured in a study of CD8 T cells in ankylosing spondylitis. V was trimmed by 9 bases and J by 5 bases, leaving 11 bases between them. Germline-derived CDR1 and CDR2 are LNHDA and SQIVND (reference sequence). The CDR3 is 12 residues long. One entry per CDR3 protein, called by TCRdb with MiXCR from the 5' RACE reads. The sample records some 300,000 distinct CDR3 sequences, more than 20% being singletons. The TCR originated in a female donor with ankylosing spondylitis or in good health (not recorded which). The sample taken for sequencing was blood, either unsorted or a sorted T cell fraction (not recorded which). The V call is TRBV19, the J call TRBJ2-1; D is unresolved. Written as DNA, the CDR3 is TGTGCCAGCACTGACCGAAACAATGAGCAGTTCTTC. Encoded protein: CASTDRNNEQFF.